A single sample is the source of the 31 T cell receptor beta chains below, sequenced in a study of T cells in Graves' hyperthyroidism and ophthalmopathy (dated by TCRdb to between 2017 and 2020). The method was multiplex PCR. These reads were obtained on an Illumina HiSeq 2000. TCR beta CDR3 regions were amplified from RNA transcripts. The first round of RT-PCR for the TCR CDR3 was performed with the HTBI primer set and the Qiagen OneStep RT-PCR kit. TCRdb's own reprocessing of the public reads used fastp at Q25 and MiXCR and kept productive beta chains. For every CDR3 protein sequence, its rows merge into one entry that carries the most common genes and DNA. Here the sample has around 610,000 distinct CDR3 sequences; roughly 14% occur a single time. The top ten clones comprise around 4.1% of the sample. The sample consisted of blood. Receptors originate from a woman aged 40 to 50 with Graves' ophthalmopathy.

This clonotype was detected many times. The V gene is TRBV28, the J gene TRBJ2-7; D unclear. CDR3 size: 13 residues. With 5 bases removed from V and 2 bases from J, the gap between germline ends came to 10 bases. Germline V gene data show CDR1 as MDHEN and CDR2 as SYDVKM. As DNA, the CDR3 is TGTGCCAGCAGTGTCCACGGAGCCTACGAGCAGTACTTC. Translated: CASSVHGAYEQYF.

This clonotype was found many times. The V gene is TRBV9, the J gene TRBJ1-5, with a weak D call TRBD1 (5 bases). The CDR3 totals 15 residues. Germline V gene sequence: CDR1 SGDLS, CDR2 YYNGEE. V shed 3 bases and J shed 0 bases, with 10 bases lying between them. The CDR3 coding sequence is TGTGCCAGCAGCGCTACGGGGGGTAGCAATCAGCCCCAGCATTTT. Translating gives CASSATGGSNQPQHF.

Ten or more counts support this clonotype. This CDR3 is CASSEGLGGYNEQFF. CDR3 DNA: TGTGCCAGCAGTGAAGGTTTAGGGGGTTACAATGAGCAGTTCTTC. The genes are TRBV2 and TRBJ2-1; possibly TRBD1 for D (6 bases). The germline gives CDR1 SNHLY, CDR2 FYNNEI. The length of the CDR3 is 15 residues. Trimming pared 1 base from V and 4 bases from J, leaving 11 bases between.

The chain joins TRBV30 to TRBJ2-7, with 14 bases that match TRBD2. V was pared by 3 bases and J by 7 bases, with 11 bases of the junction left unmatched. Germline CDR1 is GTSNPN and CDR2 is SVGIG (reference sequence). This CDR3 has 16 amino acids. CDR3 sequence reads: CAWSAPGTSGRREQYF. In nucleotides, the CDR3 is TGTGCCTGGAGCGCACCCGGGACTAGCGGGAGACGGGAGCAGTACTTC.

This clonotype was seen many times. This rearrangement joins TRBV6-5 to TRBJ1-2, with 7 bases lining up with TRBD1. This CDR3 contains 14 residues. Losses at the gene ends were 4 bases for V and 4 bases for J; bases not matched to a gene: 6. Germline V CDR1 and CDR2: MNHEY, SVGAGI. CDR3 sequence reads: CASSSGGVSYGYTF. The DNA of the CDR3 is TGTGCCAGCAGTTCAGGGGGGGTGAGCTATGGCTACACCTTC.

This clonotype came up many times. The CDR3 DNA reads TGTGCCAGCAGTTTAGTAGCGGGACTGGTCGGGGACGAGCAGTACTTC. It specifies CASSLVAGLVGDEQYF. The rearrangement uses TRBV12-3 or TRBV12-4 and TRBJ2-7; 8 nucleotides line up with TRBD2. This CDR3 contains 16 residues. With V trimmed by 1 base and J by 5 bases, 10 bases remained unmatched.

The table lists this clonotype with many counts. The V call is TRBV12-3 or TRBV12-4, the J call TRBJ2-5, with TRBD1 matching 7 bases. The CDR3 has 14 amino acids. V dropped 5 bases and J dropped 5; count of bases not matched to a gene: 8. CDR3 in amino acids: CASSPWTGGETQYF. Here the CDR3 DNA reads TGTGCCAGCAGTCCCTGGACAGGCGGGGAGACCCAGTACTTC.

This clonotype has at least ten counts. The chain employs TRBV27 and TRBJ1-1, with 8 bases matching TRBD1. The length of the CDR3 is 15 residues. J gave up 5 bases and V 4 bases, and 9 bases lay outside the gene matches. CDR1 is MNHEY and CDR2 is SMNVEV in the germline V gene (reference sequence). The CDR3 nucleotides are TGTGCCAGCAGTTCCCGGACAGGGAGAGATACTGAAGCTTTCTTT. Its translation is CASSSRTGRDTEAFF.

This clonotype was observed a handful of times. The chain links TRBV5-1 to TRBJ2-5, with TRBD2 matching 9 bases. The CDR3 consists of 15 residues. With 4 bases clipped from V and 1 base from J, the junction kept 5 bases outside the gene matches. Germline assignment: CDR1 SGHRS and CDR2 YFSETQ. The DNA for the CDR3 is TGCGCCAGCAGCGCACCACTAGCGGGCCAAGAGACCCAGTACTTC. This sequence encodes CASSAPLAGQETQYF.

This clonotype was seen repeatedly, ten times or more. This chain joins TRBV7-2 and TRBJ2-5; TRBD2 matches 8 bases. The CDR3 is 14 amino acids. Germline lookup yields CDR1 SGHTA and CDR2 FQGNSA. After removal of 5 bases from V and 0 bases from J, the junction contained 2 bases not matched to a gene. CDR3: CASSPSGHQETQYF. The CDR3 bases are TGTGCCAGCAGCCCTAGCGGGCACCAAGAGACCCAGTACTTC.

This clonotype was detected ten times or more. This sequence joins TRBV28 and TRBJ2-7; D call uncertain. The V end was cut by 3 bases, the J end by 5 bases, with 11 bases between. There are 13 residues in the CDR3. Germline CDR1 MDHEN, CDR2 SYDVKM. The CDR3 nucleotides read TGTGCCAGCAGTTTGCAACATGTCCACGAGCAGTACTTC. It specifies CASSLQHVHEQYF. Based on the CDR3 plus reference TRBV28 and TRBJ2-7, the full variable domain is DVKVTQSSRYLVKRTGEKVFLECVQDMDHENMFWYRQDPGLGLRLIYFSYDVKMKEKGDIPEGYSVSREKKERFSLILESASTNQTSMYLCASSLQHVHEQYFGPGTRLTVT.

This clonotype was detected ten times or more. The chain recombines TRBV27 with TRBJ2-7; D may be TRBD2 (5 bases). V was pared by 6 bases and J by 2 bases, with 17 bases between. The CDR3 totals 15 residues. Germline assignment: CDR1 MNHEY and CDR2 SMNVEV (reference sequence). CDR3 loop: CASSSDGGTAYEQYF. The CDR3 nucleotides read TGTGCCAGCAGCTCAGATGGAGGAACCGCCTACGAGCAGTACTTC.

This clonotype was counted many times. V and J are TRBV12-5 and TRBJ1-3, with 7 bases fitting TRBD1. Germline-derived CDR1 and CDR2 are LGHNT and FRNRAP. The CDR3 is 16 residues long. Trimming at V came to 1 base and at J to 0 bases, leaving 3 bases not matched to a gene. CDR3 region: CASGLDTGVSGNTIYF. The CDR3 coding sequence is TGTGCTAGTGGTTTGGACACAGGGGTCTCTGGAAACACCATATATTTT.

This clonotype was seen ten or more times. The rearrangement links TRBV6-2 or TRBV6-3 to TRBJ2-5, with 7 nucleotides matching TRBD2. This CDR3 has 15 amino acids. CDR1 is MNHEY and CDR2 is SVGEGT in the germline V gene. V gave up 3 bases and J gave up 3 bases; unmatched junction bases: 7. The CDR3 reads CASSYMASGKETQYF. The CDR3 DNA is TGTGCCAGCAGTTATATGGCTAGCGGTAAAGAGACCCAGTACTTC.

This clonotype has at least ten counts. V gene TRBV6-1 combines with J gene TRBJ2-5, with D uncertain. Germline CDR1 is MNHNS and CDR2 is SASEGT. Trimming shortened V by 6 bases and J by 5 bases, and 16 bases separated the two germline ends. This CDR3 contains 14 residues. The CDR3 DNA follows: TGTGCCAGCAGGGAATGGACCACCGGGGAGACCCAGTACTTC. This translates into CASREWTTGETQYF.

This clonotype showed up many times. This chain connects TRBV28 to TRBJ2-5; 8 bases agree with TRBD1. The CDR3 is made up of 15 amino acids. Germline V CDR1 and CDR2: MDHEN, SYDVKM. J lost 0 bases, V lost 6 bases, and 6 bases had no gene match. The CDR3 DNA reads as TGTGCCAGCAGCGGGACAGGAATCGACCAAGAGACCCAGTACTTC. It encodes CASSGTGIDQETQYF.

The chain joins TRBV6-5 to TRBJ2-5; 9 positions agree with TRBD1. The CDR3 has 15 amino acids. The germline V gene encodes CDR1 MNHEY and CDR2 SVGAGI. V lost 0 bases to trimming and J lost 5 bases; unmatched junction nucleotides: 4. The DNA of the CDR3 is TGTGCCAGCAGTTACTCGACAGGGGGGCGGGAGACCCAGTACTTC. Protein sequence: CASSYSTGGRETQYF.

Only a few counts were recorded for this clonotype. The genes are TRBV27 and TRBJ2-7; D possibly corresponds to TRBD1 (5 bases). Germline-derived CDR1 and CDR2 are MNHEY and SMNVEV (reference sequence). V was clipped by 4 bases and J by 3 bases, with 13 bases between them. The CDR3 runs 14 residues. The DNA of the CDR3 is TGTGCCAGCAGTTGGATCGGACAAAACTACGAGCAGTACTTC. It encodes CASSWIGQNYEQYF.

This clonotype was recorded at least ten times. This chain links TRBV6-5 with TRBJ2-6; D not certain. Trimming removed 2 bases from V and 0 bases from J, with 5 bases in between. From germline, CDR1 is MNHEY and CDR2 SVGAGI. The CDR3 is made up of 15 amino acids. The CDR3 spells CASSYTISGANVLTF. CDR3 bases: TGTGCCAGCAGTTACACCATCTCTGGGGCCAACGTCCTGACTTTC.

This clonotype was counted between two and nine times. A much larger clone differs by one base, so this may be a read error. This chain joins TRBV28 and TRBJ2-7; D is uncertain. Germline CDR1 and CDR2: MDHEN and SYDVKM. The CDR3 consists of 13 residues. The CDR3 here is CVSTATTSYEQYF. CDR3 nucleotide sequence: TGTGTCAGCACGGCTACGACGTCCTACGAGCAGTACTTC.

This clonotype was seen many times. The V and J genes are TRBV24-1 and TRBJ2-2; TRBD1 matches 8 bases. This CDR3 has 16 residues. Trimming at V came to 2 bases and at J to 5 bases, leaving 6 bases not matched to a gene. Looked up from germline, CDR1 is KGHDR and CDR2 is SFDVKD. This chain's CDR3 is CATSDSRQGFTGELFF. Written as DNA, the CDR3 is TGTGCCACCAGTGATTCGAGACAGGGGTTTACCGGGGAGCTGTTTTTT.

As concerns this clonotype: This may be a read error: a much more frequent sequence differs by one nucleotide. The chain uses TRBV27 and TRBJ2-7; possible D gene TRBD2, 5 bases. CDR3 length equals 14 residues. V was cut by 11 bases and J by 5 bases, with 22 bases left in between. CDR1 and CDR2 from the germline V gene are MNHEY and SMNVEV (reference sequence). CDR3 nucleotides: TGTGCCGGCGGGCGCGCCGGGCGTCTTAACGAGCAGTACTTC. It is translated as CAGGRAGRLNEQYF.

This clonotype was detected ten times or more. This rearrangement joins TRBV15 to TRBJ1-2; D is ambiguous. Trimming removed 0 bases from V and 8 bases from J, with 13 bases in between. The germline V gene has CDR1 LNHNV and CDR2 YYDKDF (reference sequence). This CDR3 is 14 amino acids long. The CDR3 nucleotides are TGTGCCACCAGCAGAGATCAAGGGTCACTGGGCTACACCTTC. Translated, it gives CATSRDQGSLGYTF.

This clonotype turned up a few times. This chain joins TRBV6-1 and TRBJ2-5; 7 bases fit TRBD1. V gave up 6 bases and J gave up 5 bases; unmatched junction bases: 6. The CDR3 covers 13 residues. Germline V gene lookup returns CDR1 MNHNS and CDR2 SASEGT. The CDR3 bases are TGTGCCAGCAGCCCGACAGGGATGGAGACCCAGTACTTC. Translating it yields CASSPTGMETQYF.

This clonotype has a count of ten or more. The CDR3 sequence: CASSLLGTDTQYF. CDR3 in DNA: TGTGCCAGCAGCTTACTTGGCACAGATACGCAGTATTTT. The chain combines TRBV11-2 with TRBJ2-3; no reliable D call. The V gene lost 2 bases and the J gene lost 1 base, with 4 bases spanning the gap. This CDR3 spans 13 amino acids. From germline, CDR1 is SGHAT and CDR2 FQNNGV.

This clonotype was counted at least ten times. The V gene is TRBV7-9, the J gene TRBJ2-5, with TRBD1 matching over 8 bases. V lost 6 bases, J lost 1 base, and 4 bases stayed unmatched. Germline V gene data show CDR1 as SEHNR and CDR2 as FQNEAQ (reference sequence). This CDR3 is 14 amino acids long. Here the CDR3 reads CASSQGQAQETQYF. CDR3 nucleotide sequence: TGTGCCAGCAGTCAGGGACAGGCCCAAGAGACCCAGTACTTC. Using reference TRBV7-9 and TRBJ2-5 for the parts outside the CDR3, the full variable domain is DTGVSQNPRHKITKRGQNVTFRCDPISEHNRLYWYRQTLGQGPEFLTYFQNEAQLEKSRLLSDRFSAERPKGSFSTLEIQRTEQGDSAMYLCASSQGQAQETQYFGPGTRLLVL.

This clonotype was seen many times. Possible read error: a much larger clone is one base away. The chain carries TRBV28 and TRBJ2-2, with a tentative D call TRBD1 (6 bases). The CDR3 totals 13 residues. CDR1 and CDR2 from the germline V gene are MDHEN and SYDVKM. V gave up 4 bases and J gave up 7 bases, with 10 bases separating them. The chain's CDR3 is CASSYRDNGELFF. CDR3 DNA: TGTGCCAGCAGTTACAGGGACAACGGGGAGCTGTTTTTT.

In this sample, this clonotype turned up many times. This chain uses TRBV4-1 with TRBJ1-2; the D gene is possibly TRBD1 (6 bases). The CDR3 length is 16 residues. V was clipped by 1 base and J by 5 bases, with 17 bases between them. The germline V gene encodes CDR1 MGHRA and CDR2 YSYEKL. CDR3 nucleotides: TGCGCCAGCAGCCAAGGGATTCTGGGACAAGGATATGGCTACACCTTC. It yields the protein CASSQGILGQGYGYTF.

The chain recombines TRBV5-1 with TRBJ2-1, with 8 bases lining up with TRBD1. The CDR3 runs to 15 residues. Germline V CDR1 and CDR2: SGHRS, YFSETQ. Trimming cost V 2 bases and J 8 bases; bases outside gene matches: 9. CDR3 bases: TGCGCCAGCAGCTTTGAGGAGCAGGGGGCTGATGAGCAGTTCTTC. Translation: CASSFEEQGADEQFF.

This clonotype showed up many times. The chain couples TRBV19 to TRBJ1-2, with a tentative D call TRBD1 (6 bases). Between the trimmed V and J ends, which lost 4 bases and 6 bases, there was a span of 9 bases. Looked up from germline, CDR1 is LNHDA and CDR2 is SQIVND (reference sequence). The CDR3 has 12 amino acids. The CDR3 spells CASSSYRDGYTF. CDR3 bases: TGTGCCAGTAGTAGCTACAGGGATGGCTACACCTTC.

This clonotype was found many times. The V gene is TRBV30, the J gene TRBJ1-5; a possible D gene is TRBD1 (5 bases). The V end was cut by 4 bases, the J end by 4 bases, with 14 bases between. CDR1 is GTSNPN and CDR2 is SVGIG in the germline V gene (reference sequence). The CDR3 sequence is 14 residues long. CDR3 residues: CAWTPGAANQPQHF. CDR3 DNA sequence: TGTGCCTGGACCCCCGGGGCAGCTAATCAGCCCCAGCATTTT.